This TCR beta chain came from a study of blood T cells in healthy people across ages. Findings of the study overall: Changes seen in expanded clonotypes were possibly confounded by donor CMV status left unknown. Observed TCR beta diversity showed a strong correlation with the percentage of naive T cells as measured by flow cytometry. The fall in TCR beta diversity per million T cells was roughly linear with age.

Ten milliliters of peripheral blood were drawn from each donor into EDTA-treated tubes. With a J-beta primer mix and a sample-barcoded 5' primer, a second PCR ran about 7 to 12 cycles. TCRdb recomputed calls from the 5' RACE reads with MiXCR, one row per CDR3 protein. The table records roughly 1.5 million distinct CDR3 sequences, approximately 43% of them present only once. This clonotype was seen once. The antigen is undetermined. The CDR3 contains 12 residues. Germline values: CDR1 SNHLY, CDR2 FYNNEI. V dropped 8 bases and J dropped 5 bases, with 12 bases sitting between them. This rearrangement joins TRBV2 to TRBJ2-5; the D is unclear. This TCR came from a woman younger than 30 in good health. Sequenced: blood. For the CDR3, the DNA is TGTGCCAGCTCGGATGAGACCGAGACCCAGTACTTC. As protein: CASSDETETQYF.